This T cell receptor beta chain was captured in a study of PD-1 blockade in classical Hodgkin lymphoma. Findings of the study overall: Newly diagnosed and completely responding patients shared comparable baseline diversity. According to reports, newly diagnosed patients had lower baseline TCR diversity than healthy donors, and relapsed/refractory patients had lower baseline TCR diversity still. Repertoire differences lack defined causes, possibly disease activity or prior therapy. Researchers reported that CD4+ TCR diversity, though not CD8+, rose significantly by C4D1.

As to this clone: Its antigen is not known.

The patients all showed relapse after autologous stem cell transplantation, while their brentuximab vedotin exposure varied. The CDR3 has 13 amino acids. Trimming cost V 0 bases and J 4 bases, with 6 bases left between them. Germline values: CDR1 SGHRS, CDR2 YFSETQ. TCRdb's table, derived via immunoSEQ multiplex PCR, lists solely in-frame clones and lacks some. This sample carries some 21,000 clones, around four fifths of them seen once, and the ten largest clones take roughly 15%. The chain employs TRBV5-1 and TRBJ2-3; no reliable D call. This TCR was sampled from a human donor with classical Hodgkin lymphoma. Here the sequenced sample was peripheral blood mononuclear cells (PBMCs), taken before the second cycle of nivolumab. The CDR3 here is CASSLVYSDTQYF. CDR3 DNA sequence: TGCGCCAGCAGCTTGGTCTATTCAGATACGCAGTATTTT.